Below, 18 T cell receptor beta chains from the same sample are listed, as sequenced in a study of tumor and adjacent non-tumor tissue in lung cancer. Three rounds of nested PCR, following a modified ARM-PCR protocol, produced the TCRbeta library. In TCRdb, the multiplex PCR reads were re-called with MiXCR into one record per CDR3 protein. The sample yields 95,000 to 150,000 distinct CDR3 sequences, 66% seen once. The template was RNA from unsorted bulk tissue. What was sequenced was lung tumor tissue. These TCRs come from a man aged 25-45 years with non-small cell lung cancer.

The gene calls are TRBV20-1 and TRBJ2-3; 10 bases match TRBD2. The CDR3 is made up of 16 amino acids. CDR1 and CDR2 (germline): DFQATT, SNEGSKA (reference sequence). J was trimmed by 6 bases and V by 6 bases; bases with no gene match: 15. CDR3 nucleotides: TGCAGTGCGATGAGGGGGACTAGCGAGAGAACGGATACGCAGTATTTT. Protein sequence: CSAMRGTSERTDTQYF.

This clonotype was seen only once. The junction departs from the called germline gene at one end, perhaps through a read error. This rearrangement joins TRBV20-1 to TRBJ2-7, with 7 bases identical to TRBD2. Germline V gene lookup returns CDR1 DFQATT and CDR2 SNEGSKA (reference sequence). This CDR3 has 14 residues. The CDR3 nucleotides are TGCAGTGCTAGTAACCTCTTGGCGGGAGACGAGCTGTACTTC. Translation gives CSASNLLAGDELYF.

This chain joins TRBV18 and TRBJ2-3, with D unclear. Deletions cut 3 bases from V and 2 bases from J, with 9 bases between. CDR3 size: 14 residues. CDR1 is KGHSH, CDR2 LQKENI, per germline. CDR3: CASSPMSITDTQYF. The DNA of the CDR3 is TGTGCCAGCTCACCGATGTCCATCACAGATACGCAGTATTTT.

This clonotype was counted only a few times. A much larger clone is a single base away; this may be a read error. J is TRBJ2-7 and V is TRBV7-8; TRBD2 might be the D (7 bases). V lost 5 bases and J lost 10, with 24 bases in between. The CDR3 spans 15 residues. The germline V gene has CDR1 SGHVS and CDR2 FQNEAQ. CDR3: CASSRGGDGGLDQYF. The CDR3 DNA reads TGTGCCAGCAGCCGGGGTGGGGACGGGGGGCTGGATCAGTACTTC.

For this clonotype: Germline and junction disagree at one end, which may indicate a read error. CDR3 nucleotides: TGTGCCAGCAGCTTTGCTATCGCGTCCTACAATGGGCAGTTCTTC. It codes for CASSFAIASYNGQFF. The rearrangement joins TRBV11-2 to TRBJ2-1, with D uncertain. The germline V gene has CDR1 SGHAT and CDR2 FQNNGV. CDR3 length: 15 amino acids. The full variable domain, with the rest looked up from reference TRBV11-2 and TRBJ2-1, is EAGVAQSPRYKIIEKRQSVAFWCNPISGHATLYWYQQILGQGPKLLIQFQNNGVVDDSQLPKDRFSAERLKGVDSTLKIQPAKLEDSAVYLCASSFAIASYNGQFFGPGTRLTVL.

Turning to this clonotype: At one end the junction does not follow the germline gene, possibly because of a read error. The rearrangement links TRBV5-6 to TRBJ2-1; no clear D gene. The CDR3 spans 12 residues. The germline CDR1 and CDR2 sequences are SGHDT and YYEEEE. For the CDR3, the DNA is TGTGTCAGCAGCTTAGGACGTAATGAACAGTTCTTC. Residues: CVSSLGRNEQFF. Full variable domain (remainder filled in from reference TRBV5-6 and TRBJ2-1): DAGVTQSPTHLIKTRGQQVTLRCSPKSGHDTVSWYQQALGQGPQFIFQYYEEEERQRGNFPDRFSGHQFPNYSSELNVNALLLGDSALYLCVSSLGRNEQFFGPGTRLTVL.

Comment on this clonotype: A clone one base away is much larger, so this may be a read error. The chain combines TRBV20-1 with TRBJ1-1; D remains unclear. Per the germline V gene, CDR1 is DFQATT and CDR2 is SNEGSKA (reference sequence). The CDR3 has 13 residues. CDR3 DNA sequence: TGCAGTACTAGAGAGGGCAGGTACACTGAAGCTTTCTTT. Amino acid sequence: CSTREGRYTEAFF.

This clonotype was seen only a few times. This may come from a read error, since a much larger clone is one base off. The V and J genes are TRBV5-1 and TRBJ2-1; no firm D call. The CDR3 length is 14 residues. The germline gives CDR1 SGHRS, CDR2 YFSETQ. V was clipped by 1 base and J by 6 bases, with 11 bases between them. The CDR3 loop reads CASSLHPIGNEQFF. CDR3 sequence (DNA): TGCGCCAGCAGCTTGCACCCCATAGGCAATGAGCAGTTCTTC.

Worth noting for this clonotype: At one boundary the junction diverges from the germline segment, which might be a read error. This chain joins TRBV13 and TRBJ2-7; 8 bases agree with TRBD1. Germline V gene lookup returns CDR1 PRHDT and CDR2 FYEKMQ (reference sequence). The CDR3 is 14 residues long. CDR3 coding DNA: TGTGTCAGCAGCTTCCGAGGACAGGGCTACGAGCAATACTTC. Protein product: CVSSFRGQGYEQYF.

A note on this clonotype: Lacking the conserved final phenylalanine or tryptophan, this CDR3 likely reflects a read error. The chain joins TRBV12-3 or TRBV12-4 to TRBJ2-7, with 7 bases lining up with TRBD1. J was trimmed by 5 bases and V by 4 bases; bases with no gene match: 8. The CDR3 loop spans 14 amino acids. The chain's CDR3 is CASSSRQGLNEQYL. The CDR3 DNA sequence: TGTGCCAGCAGTTCACGACAGGGATTGAACGAGCAGTACTTG.

To note about this clonotype: A much more abundant neighbour one base away suggests this may be a read error. This chain connects TRBV20-1 to TRBJ2-7; 7 bases agree with TRBD2. Germline V gene lookup returns CDR1 DFQATT and CDR2 SNEGSKA (reference sequence). V shed 2 bases, J shed 5 bases, and the junction held 12 bases outside the gene matches. The CDR3 extends over 15 amino acids. Here the CDR3 reads CSARIFGGSGDEQYF. The CDR3 DNA reads TGCAGTGCTAGAATCTTCGGCGGGAGTGGGGACGAGCAGTACTTC.

In the case of this clonotype: Mismatch with germline at one junction end may stem from a read error. The V call is TRBV12-3 or TRBV12-4, the J call TRBJ2-5; TRBD1 matches at 8 bases. CDR3 size: 14 residues. The CDR3 is CASSFWTGSETHYF. CDR3 in DNA: TGTGCCAGCAGTTTCTGGACAGGGTCGGAGACCCACTACTTC.

This clonotype was picked up a small number of times. The chain uses TRBV19 and TRBJ2-4; D might be TRBD1 or TRBD2, each matching 5 bases. V gave up 0 bases and J gave up 2 bases, with 8 bases separating them. The CDR3 sequence is 15 residues long. Germline assignment: CDR1 LNHDA and CDR2 SQIVND (reference sequence). The CDR3 reads CASSIDRGSKNIQYF. The CDR3 DNA is TGTGCCAGTAGTATAGATCGGGGCTCCAAAAACATTCAGTACTTC.

The chain uses TRBV5-4 and TRBJ2-1, with D unclear. V was clipped by 5 bases and J by 4 bases, with 16 bases between them. This CDR3 comprises 15 residues. Per the germline V gene, CDR1 is SGHNT and CDR2 is YYREEE (reference sequence). The CDR3 sequence is CASRSGPAHYNEQFF. In DNA, the CDR3 is TGTGCCAGCAGATCCGGACCAGCGCATTACAATGAGCAGTTCTTC.

This clonotype was counted ten times or more. V is TRBV4-3 and J is TRBJ1-2; a weak D match, TRBD1 (6 bases). The CDR3 runs 15 residues. V was shortened by 0 bases and J by 4 bases, with 12 bases between the two germline ends. Germline CDR1 LGHNA, CDR2 YSLEER. As DNA, the CDR3 is TGCGCCAGCAGCCAAGATCGGGGGGCTTCCTATGGCTACACCTTC. Translation: CASSQDRGASYGYTF.

There are a few counts of this clonotype. The chain carries TRBV12-3 or TRBV12-4 and TRBJ2-1, with 9 bases aligning to TRBD2. V was pared by 7 bases and J by 5 bases, with 6 bases of the junction left unmatched. The length of the CDR3 is 14 residues. The chain's CDR3 is CASKRTSANNEQFF. As DNA, the CDR3 is TGTGCCAGCAAACGGACTAGCGCAAACAATGAGCAGTTCTTC.

This clonotype was seen only once. A much larger clonotype is one base distant, so this may be a read error. This chain links TRBV29-1 with TRBJ2-5; perhaps TRBD2 as D (6 bases). CDR1 and CDR2 from the germline V gene are SQVTM and ANQGSEA. The CDR3 is 13 residues long. The CDR3 sequence: CSVKDRRDETQYF. The DNA of the CDR3 is TGCAGCGTTAAAGATCGGCGGGACGAGACCCAGTACTTC.

This clonotype was seen repeatedly, ten times or more. V is TRBV6-1 and J is TRBJ1-1, with D possibly being TRBD1 (6 bases). Between the trimmed V and J ends, which lost 0 bases and 4 bases, there was a span of 15 bases. The CDR3 contains 16 residues. The V gene's germline CDR1 is MNHNS and CDR2 SASEGT. The DNA for the CDR3 is TGTGCCAGCAGTGAAGCGCAATGGGGGCTAGGCACTGAAGCTTTCTTT. It translates to CASSEAQWGLGTEAFF.